The next 17 T cell receptor beta chains were all read from a single sample in a study of siplizumab effects on memory and regulatory T cells. Assay: immunoSEQ multiplex PCR; the TCRdb copy retains only in-frame clones and omits some. Among roughly 110,000 clones, around 93% were seen once, and the ten largest hold around 0.16%. The source material was non-Treg CD4+ T cells sorted from blood. All receptors come from a human donor in good health.

This rearrangement joins TRBV5-6 to TRBJ2-7, with 7 nucleotides matching TRBD2. The end of the DNA aligns better with TRBJ2-5, so the J call may be wrong. Germline V gene lookup returns CDR1 SGHDT and CDR2 YYEEEE. The CDR3 is 15 residues long. The CDR3 bases are TGTGCCAGCAGCTATGAGCGGGGTCGTCAAGAGACCCAGTACTTC. It translates to CASSYERGRQETQYF.

The V gene is TRBV6-1, the J gene TRBJ1-2; 7 bases line up with TRBD1. The junction had 3 bases not matched to a gene; V was cut back by 2 bases and J by 3 bases. This CDR3 has 14 residues. Germline V lookup: CDR1 MNHNS, CDR2 SASEGT. The CDR3 nucleotides are TGTGCCAGCAGTGAACGGACAGGTGACTATGGCTACACCTTC. Its protein is CASSERTGDYGYTF.

J is TRBJ2-5 and V is TRBV30, with 7 bases fitting TRBD1. The CDR3 runs 12 residues. Germline CDR1 GTSNPN, CDR2 SVGIG (reference sequence). Losses at the gene ends were 5 bases for V and 2 bases for J; bases not matched to a gene: 2. The CDR3 sequence is CAWGTDQETQYF. Written as DNA, the CDR3 is TGTGCCTGGGGGACAGATCAAGAGACCCAGTACTTC.

The chain employs TRBV19 and TRBJ1-2; no clear D. This CDR3 is built from 16 residues. V lost 7 bases to trimming and J lost 3 bases, with 21 bases between them. Per germline, CDR1 LNHDA and CDR2 SQIVND (reference sequence). The CDR3 DNA is TGTGCCAGTAAAACAGCCTCAACTCTCCGTGACTATGGCTACACCTTC. This encodes CASKTASTLRDYGYTF.

The rearrangement joins TRBV6-1 to TRBJ2-3, with 10 positions matching TRBD2. Losses at the gene ends were 1 base for V and 2 bases for J; bases not matched to a gene: 6. The CDR3 is 17 amino acids. Germline V gene data show CDR1 as MNHNS and CDR2 as SASEGT. CDR3: CASSEGRAGGPTDTQYF. The CDR3 bases are TGTGCCAGCAGTGAAGGTAGAGCGGGGGGGCCCACAGATACGCAGTATTTT.

The chain is built from TRBV7-3 and TRBJ1-1; D is uncertain. The CDR3 has 14 amino acids. Trimming stripped 1 base from V and 0 bases from J, with 6 bases between. Germline-derived CDR1 and CDR2 are SGHTA and FQGTGA. The CDR3 spells CASSLRPMNTEAFF. CDR3 in DNA: TGTGCCAGCAGCTTAAGGCCCATGAACACTGAAGCTTTCTTT.

V usage is TRBV4-1 and J usage is TRBJ1-2; D gene uncertain. Germline CDR1 and CDR2: MGHRA and YSYEKL. The CDR3 is made up of 14 amino acids. V lost 6 bases and J lost 0, with 11 bases in between. CDR3 DNA: TGCGCCAGCAGTCCGGACGGGGCTAACTATGGCTACACCTTC. The encoded protein is CASSPDGANYGYTF.

V is TRBV6-1 and J is TRBJ1-6, with D unclear. Between the trimmed V and J ends, which lost 4 bases and 7 bases, there was a span of 5 bases. CDR3 length equals 12 residues. Germline V gene lookup returns CDR1 MNHNS and CDR2 SASEGT. Here the CDR3 reads CASSAWNSPLHF. CDR3 DNA sequence: TGTGCCAGCAGTGCGTGGAATTCACCCCTCCACTTT.

The chain is built from TRBV4-1 and TRBJ1-2, with a possible D match to TRBD1 (6 bases). The CDR3 runs to 16 residues. Per the germline V gene, CDR1 is MGHRA and CDR2 is YSYEKL. Trimming stripped 1 base from V and 7 bases from J, with 19 bases between. The CDR3 sequence is CASSQVVGGTRIGYTF. The DNA for the CDR3 is TGCGCCAGCAGCCAAGTCGTCGGTGGGACAAGGATTGGCTACACCTTC.

The V gene is TRBV19, the J gene TRBJ1-5; D unclear. Germline CDR1 reads LNHDA; CDR2 reads SQIVND (reference sequence). With 4 bases removed from V and 11 bases from J, the gap between germline ends came to 15 bases. The CDR3 has 13 residues. The CDR3 loop is CASSRDHSGAQHF. CDR3 bases: TGTGCCAGTAGTAGAGACCATAGTGGGGCCCAGCATTTT.

The CDR3 DNA is TGTGCCATCAGAGGAGGGGAAGAGACCCAGTACTTC. As protein: CAIRGGEETQYF. The chain uses TRBV10-3 and TRBJ2-5, with TRBD2 as a possible D gene (6 bases). CDR3 size: 12 residues. In germline, CDR1 is ENHRY, CDR2 SYGVKD. Trimming removed 6 bases at V and 3 bases at J, with 8 bases between.

This chain joins TRBV30 and TRBJ1-1; D gene uncertain. Germline CDR1 reads GTSNPN; CDR2 reads SVGIG (reference sequence). The CDR3 length is 14 residues. Deletions cut 2 bases from V and 1 base from J, with 11 bases between. CDR3 region: CAWSIHIANTEAFF. The CDR3 bases are TGTGCCTGGAGTATTCATATCGCGAACACTGAAGCTTTCTTT.

CDR3 residues: CASSVAWGAGQPQHF. The CDR3 nucleotides are TGTGCCAGCAGCGTAGCTTGGGGGGCAGGGCAGCCCCAGCATTTT. This chain connects TRBV9 to TRBJ1-5, with D maybe TRBD1 (6 bases). CDR1 and CDR2 from the germline V gene are SGDLS and YYNGEE. This CDR3 comprises 15 residues. V was pared by 0 bases and J by 7 bases, with 14 bases between. The full variable domain, with the rest looked up from reference TRBV9 and TRBJ1-5, is DSGVTQTPKHLITATGQRVTLRCSPRSGDLSVYWYQQSLDQGLQFLIQYYNGEERAKGNILERFSAQQFPDLHSELNLSSLELGDSALYFCASSVAWGAGQPQHFGDGTRLSIL.

The gene calls are TRBV5-1 and TRBJ2-3; TRBD2 agrees at 9 bases. Trimming cost V 1 base and J 4 bases; bases outside gene matches: 1. CDR1 and CDR2 from the germline V gene are SGHRS and YFSETQ. The CDR3 extends over 14 amino acids. Here the CDR3 reads CASSLRLAADTQYF. In DNA form, the CDR3 reads TGCGCCAGCAGCTTGAGACTAGCGGCAGATACGCAGTATTTT.

This clone appeared once. V gene TRBV6-4 combines with J gene TRBJ2-7; D not certain. Trimming shortened V by 5 bases and J by 0 bases, and 11 bases separated the two germline ends. Per germline, CDR1 MRHNA and CDR2 SNTAGT. The CDR3 has 14 residues. CDR3 nucleotide sequence: TGTGCCAGCAGTTCGAGGCGGACCTCCTACGAGCAGTACTTC. It translates to CASSSRRTSYEQYF.

The CDR3 region has the DNA TGTGCCAGCAGCTCGGACGGCCGCACTGAAGCTTTCTTT. Translating it yields CASSSDGRTEAFF. The V gene is TRBV11-2, the J gene TRBJ1-1; no clear D. The CDR3 extends over 13 amino acids. The V end lost 4 bases, the J end lost 4 bases, and 10 bases lay between the germline ends. CDR1 SGHAT and CDR2 FQNNGV come from the germline V gene.

CDR3 region: CASKDRGVQPQHF. The CDR3 DNA follows: TGTGCCAGTAAAGACAGGGGGGTTCAGCCCCAGCATTTT. The genes are TRBV19 and TRBJ1-5; TRBD1 matches at 9 bases. Germline CDR1 is LNHDA and CDR2 is SQIVND (reference sequence). CDR3 length: 13 residues. V was pared by 7 bases and J by 6 bases, with 4 bases of the junction left unmatched.